The entry below gives a single TCR beta chain sequence along with its context. Its antigen is undetermined. This sample is part of a study of CD8+ T cells in alopecia areata. Whole-study findings and limits: Scalp clonality decreased significantly with tofacitinib, and so did expanded CD8+ clones among the top 100.

Germline lookup yields CDR1 SGHTA and CDR2 FQGNSA. The ends were cut back, 5 bases at V and 0 bases at J, with 13 bases in the middle. The CDR3 contains 15 residues. The sample's treatment: oral pan-JAK inhibitor, 5-10 mg twice daily. RNA extraction and reverse transcription yielded cDNA as sequencing template. Clones were read by immunoSEQ multiplex PCR, and TCRdb kept only the in-frame ones, dropping some. This repertoire shows 150,000 to 250,000 clones, 58% found once; its top ten account for 5.5%. The TCR comes from a human donor with alopecia areata. The sample consisted of CD4+ T cells sorted from blood, taken at week 24, from a patient treated with tofacitinib. This chain joins TRBV7-2 and TRBJ1-2; TRBD1 is a possible D gene (5 bases). The CDR3 bases are TGTGCCAGCAGCCCGGTGGGGCTAGCTAACTATGGCTACACCTTC. Protein sequence: CASSPVGLANYGYTF.